This T cell receptor (beta chain) was retrieved from a study of T-cell memory formation after mild COVID-19. MiXCR, applied by TCRdb to the 5' RACE reads, yields one record per CDR3 protein. The table has some 320,000 distinct CDR3 sequences, more than 15% seen once; the top ten hold approximately 20%. Findings and limits, study-wide: Memory cells collected pre-infection included some clones that later responded, suggesting cross-reactive memory joined.

Notes on this clonotype: What it binds is not known.

Source material: PBMCs or a T cell subset sorted from them (not recorded which). This TCR was sampled from a man between 18 and 35 years old who had mild COVID-19 (a few samples of this study predate the infection). Cell type and time point are not known.

CDR3 nucleotides: TGTGCCAGCAGTTACGATTGGAATTCACCCCTCCACTTT. The encoded protein is CASSYDWNSPLHF. The chain uses TRBV6-2 or TRBV6-3 and TRBJ1-6; D remains ambiguous. Germline V gene sequence: CDR1 MNHEY, CDR2 SVGEGT. The germline V and J ends were trimmed by 2 bases and 7 bases, with 6 bases remaining between them. The CDR3 totals 13 residues.